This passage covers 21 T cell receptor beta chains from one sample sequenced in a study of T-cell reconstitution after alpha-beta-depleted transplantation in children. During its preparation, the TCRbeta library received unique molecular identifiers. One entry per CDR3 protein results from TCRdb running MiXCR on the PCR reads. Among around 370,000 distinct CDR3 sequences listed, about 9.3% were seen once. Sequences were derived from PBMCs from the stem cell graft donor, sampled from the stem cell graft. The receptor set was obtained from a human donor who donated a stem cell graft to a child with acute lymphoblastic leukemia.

The DNA for the CDR3 is TGCGCCAGCAGCCAAGAAGGGCTAGCGGGAGTGGGGGAGCAGTACTTC. This encodes CASSQEGLAGVGEQYF. This rearrangement joins TRBV4-1 to TRBJ2-7; 10 nucleotides agree with TRBD2. J gave up 7 bases and V 0 bases, and 9 bases lay outside the gene matches. Germline CDR1 MGHRA, CDR2 YSYEKL. The CDR3 has 16 residues.

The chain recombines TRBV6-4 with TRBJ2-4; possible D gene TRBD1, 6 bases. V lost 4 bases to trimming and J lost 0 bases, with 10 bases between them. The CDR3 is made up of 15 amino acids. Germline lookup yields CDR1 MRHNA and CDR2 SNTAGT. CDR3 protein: CASSGTALAKNIQYF. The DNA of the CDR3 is TGTGCCAGCAGTGGGACAGCCCTAGCCAAAAACATTCAGTACTTC.

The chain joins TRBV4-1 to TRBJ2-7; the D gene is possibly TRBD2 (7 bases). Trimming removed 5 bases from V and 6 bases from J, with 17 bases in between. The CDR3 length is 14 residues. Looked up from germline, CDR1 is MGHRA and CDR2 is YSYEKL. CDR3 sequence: CASSTGGQLSEQYF. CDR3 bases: TGCGCCAGCAGCACGGGGGGCCAGTTAAGCGAGCAGTACTTC.

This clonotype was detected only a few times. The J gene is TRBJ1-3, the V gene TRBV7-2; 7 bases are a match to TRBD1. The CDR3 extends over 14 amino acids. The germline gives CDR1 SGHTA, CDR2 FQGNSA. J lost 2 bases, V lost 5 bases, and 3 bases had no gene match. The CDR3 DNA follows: TGTGCCAGCAGCCCAGGGGGAACTGGAAACACCATATATTTT. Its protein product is CASSPGGTGNTIYF.

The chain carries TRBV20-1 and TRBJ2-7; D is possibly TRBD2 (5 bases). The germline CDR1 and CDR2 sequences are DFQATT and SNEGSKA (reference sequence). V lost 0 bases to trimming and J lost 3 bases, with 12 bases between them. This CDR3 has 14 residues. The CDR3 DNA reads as TGCAGTGCTAGAGATCCTACTAGAGACTACGAGCAGTACTTC. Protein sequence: CSARDPTRDYEQYF.

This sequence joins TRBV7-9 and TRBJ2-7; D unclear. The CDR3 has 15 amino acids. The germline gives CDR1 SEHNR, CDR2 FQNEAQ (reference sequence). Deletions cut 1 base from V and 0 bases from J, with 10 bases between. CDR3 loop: CASSLVRTGSYEQYF. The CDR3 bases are TGTGCCAGCAGCTTAGTCCGAACCGGCTCCTACGAGCAGTACTTC.

CDR3 nucleotides: TGCAGTGCTAGGGACGGGACTGGAAACAATGAGCAGTTCTTC. Protein: CSARDGTGNNEQFF. The V call is TRBV20-1, the J call TRBJ2-1; possible D gene TRBD2, 6 bases. The CDR3 has 14 amino acids. Germline V gene lookup returns CDR1 DFQATT and CDR2 SNEGSKA (reference sequence). Trimming took 3 bases from V and 5 from J, leaving 14 bases between them.

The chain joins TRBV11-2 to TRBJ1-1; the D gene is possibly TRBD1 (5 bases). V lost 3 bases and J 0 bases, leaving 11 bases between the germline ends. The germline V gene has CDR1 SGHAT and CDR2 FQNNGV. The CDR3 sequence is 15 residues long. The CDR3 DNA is TGTGCCAGCAGCTTCGGGGCGACTATGAACACTGAAGCTTTCTTT. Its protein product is CASSFGATMNTEAFF.

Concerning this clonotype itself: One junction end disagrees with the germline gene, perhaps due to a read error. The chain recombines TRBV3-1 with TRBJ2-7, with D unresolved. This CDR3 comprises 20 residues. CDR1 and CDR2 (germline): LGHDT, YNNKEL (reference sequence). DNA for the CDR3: TGTGCCAGCTGCCAAGGGTTGCAGGTGGGCAGTACACAAACCTCCTACGAGCAGTACTTC. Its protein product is CASCQGLQVGSTQTSYEQYF.

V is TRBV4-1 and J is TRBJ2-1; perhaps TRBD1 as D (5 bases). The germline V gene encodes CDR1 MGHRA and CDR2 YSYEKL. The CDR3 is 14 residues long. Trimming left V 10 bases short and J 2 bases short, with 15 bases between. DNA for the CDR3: TGCGCCACCGCTGGGGCTACTCCCTACAATGAGCAGTTCTTC. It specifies CATAGATPYNEQFF.

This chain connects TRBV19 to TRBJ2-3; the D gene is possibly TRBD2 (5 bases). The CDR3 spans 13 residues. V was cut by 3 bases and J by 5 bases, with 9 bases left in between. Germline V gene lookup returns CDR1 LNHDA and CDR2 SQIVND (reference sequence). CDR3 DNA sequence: TGTGCCAGTAGTATTTCAGAGGGAGATACGCAGTATTTT. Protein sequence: CASSISEGDTQYF. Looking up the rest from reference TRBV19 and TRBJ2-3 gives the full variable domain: DGGITQSPKYLFRKEGQNVTLSCEQNLNHDAMYWYRQDPGQGLRLIYYSQIVNDFQKGDIAEGYSVSREKKESFPLTVTSAQKNPTAFYLCASSISEGDTQYFGPGTRLTVL.

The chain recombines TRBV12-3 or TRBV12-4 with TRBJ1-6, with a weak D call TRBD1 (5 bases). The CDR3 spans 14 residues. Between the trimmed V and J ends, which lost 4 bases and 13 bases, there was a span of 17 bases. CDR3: CASSSIRAESPLHF. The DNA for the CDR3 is TGTGCCAGCAGTTCCATCAGGGCCGAGAGCCCCCTCCACTTT.

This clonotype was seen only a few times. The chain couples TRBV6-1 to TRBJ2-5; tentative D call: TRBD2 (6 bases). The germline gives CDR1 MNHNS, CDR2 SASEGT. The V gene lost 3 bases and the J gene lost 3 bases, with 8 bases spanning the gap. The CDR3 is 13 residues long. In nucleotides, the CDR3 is TGTGCCAGCAGTGAGGGACTCAAAGAGACCCAGTACTTC. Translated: CASSEGLKETQYF.

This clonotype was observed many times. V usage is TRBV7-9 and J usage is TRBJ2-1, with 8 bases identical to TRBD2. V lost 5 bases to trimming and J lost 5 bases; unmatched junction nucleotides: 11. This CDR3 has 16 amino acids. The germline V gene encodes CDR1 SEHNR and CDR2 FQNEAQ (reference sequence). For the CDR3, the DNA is TGTGCCAGCAGCGGGCGGATGGCGGGAGGAGACAATGAGCAGTTCTTC. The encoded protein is CASSGRMAGGDNEQFF.

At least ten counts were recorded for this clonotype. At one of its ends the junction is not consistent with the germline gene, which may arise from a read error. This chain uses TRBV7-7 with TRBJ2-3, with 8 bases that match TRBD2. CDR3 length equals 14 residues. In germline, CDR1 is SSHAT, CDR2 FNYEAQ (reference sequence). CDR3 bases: TGTGCTAGCAGCTTAGGACTAGCCGCAGATACGCAGTATTTT. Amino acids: CASSLGLAADTQYF. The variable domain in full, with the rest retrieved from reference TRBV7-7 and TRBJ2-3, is GAGVSQSPRYKVTKRGQDVTLRCDPISSHATLYWYQQALGQGPEFLTYFNYEAQPDKSGLPSDRFSAERPEGSISTLTIQRTEQRDSAMYRCASSLGLAADTQYFGPGTRLTVL.

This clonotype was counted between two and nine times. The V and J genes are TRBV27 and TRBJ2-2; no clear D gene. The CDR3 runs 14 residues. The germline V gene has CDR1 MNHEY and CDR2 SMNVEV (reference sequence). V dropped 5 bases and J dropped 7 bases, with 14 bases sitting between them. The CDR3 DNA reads TGTGCCAGCAGTGTCACCTTACCCGTCGGGGAGCTGTTTTTT. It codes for CASSVTLPVGELFF.

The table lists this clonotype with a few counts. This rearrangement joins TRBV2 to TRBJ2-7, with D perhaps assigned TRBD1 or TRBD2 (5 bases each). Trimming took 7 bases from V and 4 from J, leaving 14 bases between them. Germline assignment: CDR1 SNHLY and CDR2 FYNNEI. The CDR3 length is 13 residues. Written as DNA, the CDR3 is TGTGCCAGCATACGGCCAGGGAGATACGAGCAGTACTTC. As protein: CASIRPGRYEQYF.

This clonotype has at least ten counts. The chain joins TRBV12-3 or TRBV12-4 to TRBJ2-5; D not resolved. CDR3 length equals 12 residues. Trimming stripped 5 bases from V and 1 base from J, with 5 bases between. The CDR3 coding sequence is TGTGCCAGCAGTATGTCCCAAGAGACCCAGTACTTC. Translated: CASSMSQETQYF.

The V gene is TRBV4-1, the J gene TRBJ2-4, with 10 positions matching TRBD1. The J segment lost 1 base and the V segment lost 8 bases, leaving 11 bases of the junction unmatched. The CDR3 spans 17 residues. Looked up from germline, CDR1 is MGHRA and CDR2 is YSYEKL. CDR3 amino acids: CASGEVGQGMAKNIQYF. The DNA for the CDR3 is TGCGCCAGCGGTGAGGTGGGACAGGGGATGGCCAAAAACATTCAGTACTTC.

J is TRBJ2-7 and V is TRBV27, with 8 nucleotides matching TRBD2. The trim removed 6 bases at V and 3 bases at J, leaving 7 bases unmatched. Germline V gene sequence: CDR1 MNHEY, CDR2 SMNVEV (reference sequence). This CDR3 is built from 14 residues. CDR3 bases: TGTGCCAGCAGCGGGCTAGCGGGTCTCTACGAGCAGTACTTC. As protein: CASSGLAGLYEQYF.

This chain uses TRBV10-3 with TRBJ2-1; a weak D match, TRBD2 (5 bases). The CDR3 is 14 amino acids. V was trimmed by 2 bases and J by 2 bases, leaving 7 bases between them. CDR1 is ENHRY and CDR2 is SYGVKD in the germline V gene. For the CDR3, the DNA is TGTGCCATCAGTGAGCCGGGGACCTACAATGAGCAGTTCTTC. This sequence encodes CAISEPGTYNEQFF.